This T cell receptor beta chain was identified during a study of T-cell memory formation after mild COVID-19. Study summary: TCR clusters largely stayed donor specific. General observations from the study: A balance of CD4 and CD8 characterized clones contracting day 15 to 85, whereas later expanders leaned CD4+. For contracting clones, CD4+ ones sat mainly in CM and EM, CD8+ in EMRA. A subset of responding clones appeared in pre-infection memory, suggesting cross-reactive memory joined.

This clonotype showed up just a few times. Its specificity is not known. The germline V and J ends were trimmed by 2 bases and 6 bases, with 11 bases remaining between them. The CDR3 has 13 amino acids. TCRdb reprocessed the 5' RACE reads via MiXCR and lists one record per CDR3 protein. The data hold about 250,000 distinct CDR3 sequences, with 15% to 17% observed a single time. This chain uses TRBV23-1 with TRBJ2-7, with D possibly being TRBD2 (5 bases). TRBV23-1 is designated an ORF whose function remains uncertain. Sequencing was done on a sample of PBMCs or a T cell subset sorted from them (not recorded which). This sequence originates from an adult woman who had mild COVID-19 (a few samples of this study predate the infection). Cell type and time point are not known. The CDR3 bases are TGCGCCAGCAGTCAAGTCCTAGCAGGCGAGCAGTACTTC. It is translated as CASSQVLAGEQYF.